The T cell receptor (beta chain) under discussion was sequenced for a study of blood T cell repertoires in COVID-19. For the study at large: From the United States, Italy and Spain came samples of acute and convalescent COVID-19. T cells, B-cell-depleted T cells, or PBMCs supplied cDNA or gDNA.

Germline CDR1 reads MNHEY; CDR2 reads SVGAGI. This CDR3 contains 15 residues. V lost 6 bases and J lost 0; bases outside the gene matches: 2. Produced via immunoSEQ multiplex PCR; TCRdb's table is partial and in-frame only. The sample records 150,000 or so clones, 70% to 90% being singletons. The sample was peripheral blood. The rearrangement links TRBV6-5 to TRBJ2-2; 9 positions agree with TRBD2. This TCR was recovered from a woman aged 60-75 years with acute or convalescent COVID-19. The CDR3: CASRRGGPNTGELFF. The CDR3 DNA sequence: TGTGCCAGCAGGCGGGGGGGCCCGAACACCGGGGAGCTGTTTTTT.